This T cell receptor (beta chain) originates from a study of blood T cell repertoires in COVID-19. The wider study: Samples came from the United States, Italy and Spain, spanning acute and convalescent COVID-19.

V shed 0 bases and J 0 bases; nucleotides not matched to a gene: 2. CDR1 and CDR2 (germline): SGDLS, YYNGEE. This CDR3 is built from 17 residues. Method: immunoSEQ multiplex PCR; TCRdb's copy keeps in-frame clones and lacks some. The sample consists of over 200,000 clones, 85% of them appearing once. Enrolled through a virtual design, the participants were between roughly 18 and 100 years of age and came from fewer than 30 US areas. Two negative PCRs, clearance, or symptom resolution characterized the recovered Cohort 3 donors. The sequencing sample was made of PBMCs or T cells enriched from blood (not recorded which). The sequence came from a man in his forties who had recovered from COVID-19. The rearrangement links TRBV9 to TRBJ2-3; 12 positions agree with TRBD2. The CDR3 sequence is CASSVVGTSGSTDTQYF. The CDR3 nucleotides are TGTGCCAGCAGCGTAGTAGGGACTAGCGGGAGCACAGATACGCAGTATTTT.